The 6 T cell receptor beta chains in this list originate from one sample, sequenced in a study of blood T cell repertoires in COVID-19. Produced via immunoSEQ multiplex PCR; TCRdb's table is partial and in-frame only. The sample carries about 270,000 clones, approximately 91% recorded once. The sequenced material came from peripheral blood. The receptors stem from a man in his fifties or sixties with acute or convalescent COVID-19.

The gene calls are TRBV6-5 and TRBJ1-6; the D gene is possibly TRBD1 (6 bases). Trimming pared 2 bases from V and 7 bases from J, leaving 9 bases between. Germline V gives CDR1 MNHEY, CDR2 SVGAGI. The CDR3 runs 14 residues. CDR3 sequence: CASSYPDRNSPLHF. Written as DNA, the CDR3 is TGTGCCAGCAGTTACCCGGACAGAAATTCACCCCTCCACTTT.

The V gene is TRBV11-2, the J gene TRBJ2-7, with TRBD1 matching over 7 bases. The V gene's germline CDR1 is SGHAT and CDR2 FQNNGV. The CDR3 is 13 residues long. Trimming removed 5 bases from V and 12 bases from J; junction bases left unmatched: 13. The CDR3 nucleotides are TGTGCCAGCAGCAATACAGGGGTCCCACACCGGTACTTC. It codes for CASSNTGVPHRYF.

The chain is built from TRBV5-1 and TRBJ1-3; D might be TRBD1 (5 bases). The CDR3 is made up of 15 amino acids. V dropped 4 bases and J dropped 2 bases, with 13 bases sitting between them. In germline, CDR1 is SGHRS, CDR2 YFSETQ. The CDR3 DNA is TGCGCCAGCAGCGCTGGGGCGGCCACTGGAAACACCATATATTTT. Translated, it gives CASSAGAATGNTIYF. The variable domain in full, with the rest retrieved from reference TRBV5-1 and TRBJ1-3, is KAGVTQTPRYLIKTRGQQVTLSCSPISGHRSVSWYQQTPGQGLQFLFEYFSETQRNKGNFPGRFSGRQFSNSRSEMNVSTLELGDSALYLCASSAGAATGNTIYFGEGSWLTVV.

The gene calls are TRBV7-2 and TRBJ2-3; maybe TRBD1 (5 bases). Germline V gene data show CDR1 as SGHTA and CDR2 as FQGNSA. The CDR3 contains 17 residues. Trimming removed 5 bases from V and 7 bases from J, with 25 bases in between. This CDR3 is CASSLRGGPSQSNTQYF. The DNA of the CDR3 is TGTGCCAGCAGCCTTAGGGGTGGACCCTCTCAATCAAATACGCAGTATTTT.

This clone was seen once. The CDR3 reads CASSLGQGLGELFF. CDR3 nucleotides: TGCGCCAGCAGCTTGGGACAGGGGCTCGGGGAGCTGTTTTTT. V and J are TRBV5-1 and TRBJ2-2; 8 bases match TRBD1. The CDR3 runs to 14 residues. The V segment lost 0 bases and the J segment 7 bases; nucleotides outside the gene matches: 2. CDR1 is SGHRS and CDR2 is YFSETQ in the germline V gene.

J is TRBJ1-2 and V is TRBV10-3; D remains ambiguous. This CDR3 comprises 14 residues. V dropped 0 bases and J dropped 5 bases, with 10 bases sitting between them. Germline lookup yields CDR1 ENHRY and CDR2 SYGVKD. CDR3 sequence (DNA): TGTGCCATCAGTGAGTCGGCATCTTGGTATGGCTACACCTTC. Amino acid sequence: CAISESASWYGYTF.